A single sample is the source of the 6 T cell receptor beta chains below, sequenced in a study of cytomegalovirus exposure and HLA in healthy donors. This PCR relied on a set of 60 Vbeta primers and 13 Jbeta primers. TCRdb keeps only in-frame clones here, not all; method: immunoSEQ multiplex PCR. In the table there are more than 140,000 clones, over 60% of which are singletons. Source material: PBMCs. These receptors were obtained from a woman aged 30 to 39 in good health and CMV-seropositive.

V is TRBV4-1 and J is TRBJ1-5; D gene unclear. V was cut by 1 base and J by 5 bases, with 15 bases left in between. The CDR3 loop spans 16 amino acids. Germline V CDR1 and CDR2: MGHRA, YSYEKL. The CDR3 DNA sequence: TGCGCCAGCAGCCAAGTTACGGGGTCTGATTATCAGCCCCAGCATTTT. Protein product: CASSQVTGSDYQPQHF.

This clone came up a few times. The chain has TRBV27 and TRBJ2-3; 13 nucleotides agree with TRBD2. CDR1 MNHEY and CDR2 SMNVEV come from the germline V gene (reference sequence). This CDR3 is 16 amino acids long. V shed 6 bases and J 7 bases; nucleotides not matched to a gene: 10. The CDR3 nucleotides are TGTGCCAGCAGGAGACTAGCGGGGGGCCCTGCGAATACGCAGTATTTT. It encodes CASRRLAGGPANTQYF.

V gene TRBV5-1 combines with J gene TRBJ2-2; 8 bases line up with TRBD1. CDR1 is SGHRS, CDR2 YFSETQ, per germline. V shed 3 bases and J 0 bases; nucleotides not matched to a gene: 4. The CDR3 sequence is 16 residues long. The CDR3 DNA follows: TGCGCCAGCAGCTCGGGACAGGCGACGAACACCGGGGAGCTGTTTTTT. Its translation: CASSSGQATNTGELFF.

In its sample, this clone was seen a few times. V and J are TRBV6-4 and TRBJ2-1; tentative D call: TRBD1 (6 bases). V was pared by 3 bases and J by 2 bases, with 8 bases between. The length of the CDR3 is 14 residues. Germline CDR1 MRHNA, CDR2 SNTAGT. The CDR3 DNA is TGTGCCAGCAGTGAAGGGGACACCTACAATGAGCAGTTCTTC. It encodes CASSEGDTYNEQFF.

The V call is TRBV6-4, the J call TRBJ1-2; TRBD1 matches 10 bases. With 3 bases clipped from V and 8 bases from J, the junction kept 12 bases outside the gene matches. The CDR3 covers 16 residues. Germline V lookup: CDR1 MRHNA, CDR2 SNTAGT. The CDR3, as DNA: TGTGCCAGCAGTGATCATGGACAGGGGGAAATAAACGGCTACACCTTC. Protein product: CASSDHGQGEINGYTF.

The J gene is TRBJ1-2, the V gene TRBV11-2; D is perhaps TRBD1 (5 bases). The germline V gene encodes CDR1 SGHAT and CDR2 FQNNGV. Deletions cut 5 bases from V and 7 bases from J, with 17 bases between. The CDR3 totals 14 residues. DNA for the CDR3: TGTGCCAGCAGCGTCCGTTGGGGGGATCGTGGCTACACCTTC. This translates into CASSVRWGDRGYTF.